What follows are 20 T cell receptor beta chains derived from one specimen sequenced in a study of brain T cells in children with intractable seizures. TCRdb's table, derived via immunoSEQ multiplex PCR, lists solely in-frame clones and lacks some. This sample has about 80,000 clones, with 91% found just once. The sample was peripheral blood, taken at surgery. The receptors originated from a girl aged 2 to 10 with Rasmussen encephalitis and intractable seizures.

The rearrangement joins TRBV2 to TRBJ2-7; D is uncertain. This CDR3 contains 11 residues. V shed 4 bases and J shed 7 bases, with 8 bases lying between them. Germline V gives CDR1 SNHLY, CDR2 FYNNEI. The CDR3 protein is CASSGVGEQYF. The CDR3 nucleotides are TGTGCCAGCAGTGGGGTGGGGGAGCAGTACTTC.

This chain links TRBV11-1 with TRBJ2-1; D may be TRBD2 (6 bases). The V and J ends lost 6 bases and 6 bases respectively, with 18 bases between them. CDR1 and CDR2 (germline): SGHAT, FQDESV (reference sequence). There are 15 residues in the CDR3. The CDR3 is CASRPPGTSGNEQFF. The CDR3, as DNA: TGTGCCAGCAGACCTCCCGGGACTTCTGGCAATGAGCAGTTCTTC.

The chain has TRBV12-3 or TRBV12-4 and TRBJ1-6; D remains unclear. V lost 3 bases and J lost 10, with 10 bases in between. CDR3 length: 13 residues. The CDR3 coding sequence is TGTGCCAGCAGTTTCAAAGGAAACTCACCCCTCCACTTT. Translating it yields CASSFKGNSPLHF.

This clone has just a few counts. This sequence joins TRBV5-5 and TRBJ1-1, with D perhaps matching TRBD1 (5 bases). This CDR3 contains 14 residues. Trimming removed 3 bases from V and 1 base from J, with 10 bases in between. Germline V lookup: CDR1 SGHKS, CDR2 YYEKEE (reference sequence). In nucleotides, the CDR3 is TGTGCCAGCAGCTCCTTGGGGGGGAACACTGAAGCTTTCTTT. It translates to CASSSLGGNTEAFF.

The chain carries TRBV11-2 and TRBJ2-7, with TRBD2 as a possible D gene (6 bases). The ends were cut back, 1 base at V and 3 bases at J, with 10 bases in the middle. Germline V gives CDR1 SGHAT, CDR2 FQNNGV. The CDR3 runs 14 residues. CDR3 sequence reads: CASSLAGGLYEQYF. CDR3 nucleotides: TGTGCCAGCAGCTTAGCCGGGGGTCTCTACGAGCAGTACTTC.

V gene TRBV18 combines with J gene TRBJ2-1; no reliable D call. V lost 6 bases and J lost 3, with 15 bases in between. Per germline, CDR1 KGHSH and CDR2 LQKENI. There are 15 residues in the CDR3. For the CDR3, the DNA is TGTGCCAGCTCTCTCCGCCCAAGAATCTACAATGAGCAGTTCTTC. Encoded protein: CASSLRPRIYNEQFF.

This chain uses TRBV19 with TRBJ1-1; no clear D gene. The ends were cut back, 1 base at V and 4 bases at J, with 10 bases in the middle. The CDR3 spans 14 residues. The V gene's germline CDR1 is LNHDA and CDR2 SQIVND (reference sequence). The CDR3 DNA is TGTGCCAGTAGTATAGTTTCCCGAGGCACTGAAGCTTTCTTT. Translated: CASSIVSRGTEAFF.

CDR3 amino acids: CASRQGLGELFF. DNA for the CDR3: TGTGCCAGCCGCCAGGGGCTCGGGGAGCTGTTTTTT. This chain connects TRBV2 to TRBJ2-2; the D gene is possibly TRBD1 (6 bases). The CDR3 sequence is 12 residues long. V shed 8 bases and J shed 7 bases, with 11 bases lying between them. Germline loops: CDR1 SNHLY, CDR2 FYNNEI.

The chain is built from TRBV6-2 or TRBV6-3 and TRBJ2-5; 7 bases align to TRBD2. The V segment lost 2 bases and the J segment 5 bases; nucleotides outside the gene matches: 5. CDR3 length equals 14 residues. The germline V gene has CDR1 MNHEY and CDR2 SVGEGT. DNA of the CDR3: TGTGCCAGCAGTTACGGCGGGAGCGCTGAGACCCAGTACTTC. It is translated as CASSYGGSAETQYF.

The chain links TRBV29-1 to TRBJ1-6, with D maybe TRBD1 (5 bases). The V gene lost 5 bases and the J gene lost 5 bases, with 13 bases spanning the gap. The CDR3 is made up of 14 amino acids. Germline V CDR1 and CDR2: SQVTM, ANQGSEA. CDR3 sequence: CSVSLQAHNSPLHF. The CDR3 coding sequence is TGCAGCGTTTCACTACAGGCACATAATTCACCCCTCCACTTT.

The gene calls are TRBV5-4 and TRBJ1-6; D perhaps matches TRBD1 (5 bases). The CDR3 totals 16 residues. V lost 5 bases and J 0 bases, leaving 12 bases between the germline ends. Germline V gene lookup returns CDR1 SGHNT and CDR2 YYREEE (reference sequence). The CDR3 protein is CASSTSGSSYNSPLHF. For the CDR3, the DNA is TGTGCCAGCAGTACCTCAGGGAGCTCCTATAATTCACCCCTCCACTTT.

The chain has TRBV11-2 and TRBJ2-5, with TRBD1 identical over 7 bases. The germline V gene encodes CDR1 SGHAT and CDR2 FQNNGV. The CDR3 loop spans 14 amino acids. V was clipped by 5 bases and J by 1 base; unmatched bases: 4. In DNA, the CDR3 is TGTGCCAGCAGCACCCGACAGGGCCAAGAGACCCAGTACTTC. Translated: CASSTRQGQETQYF.

The chain links TRBV4-1 to TRBJ2-6; D ambiguous. The CDR3 covers 16 residues. Looked up from germline, CDR1 is MGHRA and CDR2 is YSYEKL. V lost 2 bases and J 0 bases, leaving 8 bases between the germline ends. Here the CDR3 reads CASSQTVGSGANVLTF. The CDR3 DNA reads as TGCGCCAGCAGCCAAACAGTTGGCTCTGGGGCCAACGTCCTGACTTTC.

The V gene is TRBV9, the J gene TRBJ1-1, with no clear D. This CDR3 has 13 residues. The V end was cut by 0 bases, the J end by 3 bases, with 6 bases between. CDR1 SGDLS and CDR2 YYNGEE come from the germline V gene. The CDR3 spells CASSVGMDTEAFF. CDR3 bases: TGTGCCAGCAGCGTAGGGATGGACACTGAAGCTTTCTTT.

The V and J genes are TRBV5-5 and TRBJ2-1; 9 positions agree with TRBD1. CDR1 SGHKS and CDR2 YYEKEE come from the germline V gene (reference sequence). V lost 1 base to trimming and J lost 8 bases; unmatched junction nucleotides: 4. The CDR3 runs 14 residues. The CDR3 spells CASSLRQGVYEQFF. The CDR3 DNA follows: TGTGCCAGCAGCTTGCGACAGGGGGTCTATGAGCAGTTCTTC.

The chain employs TRBV3-1 (or the pseudogene TRBV3-2) and TRBJ1-3; D not resolved. V was pared by 0 bases and J by 4 bases, with 4 bases between. Germline loops: CDR1 LGHDT, CDR2 YNNKEL (reference sequence). CDR3 length: 13 amino acids. CDR3 nucleotide sequence: TGTGCCAGCAGCCAAGAGAGGGGAAACACCATATATTTT. It specifies CASSQERGNTIYF.

The genes are TRBV7-9 and TRBJ2-1; the D is unclear. Germline V lookup: CDR1 SEHNR, CDR2 FQNEAQ (reference sequence). Between the trimmed V and J ends, which lost 2 bases and 5 bases, there was a span of 13 bases. CDR3 length: 15 amino acids. In DNA, the CDR3 is TGTGCCAGCAGCTTAATCCGGCAGGTAAACAATGAGCAGTTCTTC. Amino acids: CASSLIRQVNNEQFF.

The chain links TRBV6-5 to TRBJ2-7; TRBD1 agrees at 7 bases. The V segment lost 7 bases and the J segment 6 bases; nucleotides outside the gene matches: 3. CDR3 size: 11 residues. CDR1 is MNHEY, CDR2 SVGAGI, per germline. The CDR3 loop is CASTHRGEQYF. CDR3 coding DNA: TGTGCCAGCACTCACAGGGGCGAGCAGTACTTC.

This sequence joins TRBV2 and TRBJ2-2; D assignment may be TRBD1 or TRBD2 (5 bases each). Germline lookup yields CDR1 SNHLY and CDR2 FYNNEI. Deletions cut 0 bases from V and 2 bases from J, with 10 bases between. The CDR3 is made up of 16 amino acids. CDR3 region: CASSEAGTTNTGELFF. The CDR3 DNA reads TGTGCCAGCAGTGAAGCCGGGACCACTAACACCGGGGAGCTGTTTTTT.

V gene TRBV13 combines with J gene TRBJ1-2; D possibly corresponds to TRBD1 (5 bases). This CDR3 region has 13 residues. V was shortened by 1 base and J by 3 bases, with 6 bases between the two germline ends. Germline CDR1 and CDR2: PRHDT and FYEKMQ (reference sequence). The CDR3 DNA is TGTGCCAGCAGCTTAGAGGGGTACTATGGCTACACCTTC. It specifies CASSLEGYYGYTF.